This TCR beta chain was captured in a study of T cell clonality in common variable immunodeficiency. Study-wide results and limits: Compared with controls, CVID subjects had fewer shared TCRbeta clones. Reportedly, TCR beta sequences from common variable immunodeficiency showed fewer deletions and N-nucleotide insertions.

The V and J ends lost 3 bases and 3 bases respectively, with 20 bases between them. CDR3 size: 17 residues. Germline V gives CDR1 GTSNPN, CDR2 SVGIG (reference sequence). This clone has more than one count but fewer than ten. Its specificity is not known. Read sequence stops 3 residues before the CDR3 end, and the germline J gene provides the missing end. Equal genomic DNA amounts from CVID and control samples were sequenced. Measured with immunoSEQ multiplex PCR; TCRdb has only the in-frame clones, and not every one. Listed for the sample are tens of thousands of clones, none seen a single time. Blood came from CVID subjects not ill and not taking immunomodulatory or immunosuppressive medication. Heparinized whole blood, 5 to 8 ml, came from each donor.

This TCR was sampled from a human donor with common variable immunodeficiency. The sample was peripheral blood mononuclear cells. The chain links TRBV30 to TRBJ1-4; tentative D call: TRBD1 (6 bases). The DNA read from the CDR3 is TGTGCCTGGAGCTGGGCGGGGGGGGGCGCGGCTAATGAAAAA. Translation: CAWSWAGGGAANEK. The full CDR3 protein is CAWSWAGGGAANEKLFF.